These T cell receptor beta chains were read from a single sample in a study of technical replicates of blood from several donors. Clones were read by immunoSEQ multiplex PCR, and TCRdb kept only the in-frame ones, dropping some. The repertoire holds more than 90,000 clones, with 95% as singletons. The sample taken for sequencing was T cells isolated from PBMCs. These receptors all stem from a human donor in good health. The CDR3 runs from the conserved cysteine through the conserved F or W. D genes are given only for firm matches. A clone size is listed for some rows: how often the clone was seen (once, few, many), or a class if it is expanded.

size	D	J	V	DNA	CDR3
NA	NA	TRBJ1-2	TRBV10-2	TGCGCCAGCAGTCCCAACCTGGACAGTTCTGGCTACACCTTC	CASSPNLDSSGYTF
NA	TRBD1	TRBJ2-7	TRBV15	TGTGCCACCAGCAGCTTCGACCGGGACAGATCTTCCTACGAGCAGTACTTC	CATSSFDRDRSSYEQYF
once	TRBD2	TRBJ2-1	TRBV29-1	TGCAGCGTGGGACTAGCGGGGTTTTACAATGAGCAGTTCTTC	CSVGLAGFYNEQFF
NA	TRBD2	TRBJ2-5	TRBV7-9	TGTGCCAGCAGCCTACTAGCGGGGGGGGGAGAGACCCAGTACTTC	CASSLLAGGGETQYF
NA	NA	TRBJ2-7	TRBV25-1	TGTGCCAGCAGTTTTGTCCGGAGCCCTCGGGAAGAGCAGTACTTC	CASSFVRSPREEQYF
NA	TRBD2	TRBJ2-7	TRBV5-4	TGTGCCAGCAGCTTGGGTGGTCTCGGCGGGAGGAGGGACTACGAGCAGTACTTC	CASSLGGLGGRRDYEQYF
NA	TRBD1	TRBJ1-1	TRBV4-2	TGTGCCAGCAACCTAGGGACAGCAAGCACTGAAGCTTTCTTT	CASNLGTASTEAFF
NA	NA	TRBJ2-3	TRBV5-1	TGCGCCAGCAGCCCACAGGGCCTCACAGATACGCAGTATTTT	CASSPQGLTDTQYF
NA	TRBD2	TRBJ2-1	TRBV5-1	TGCGCCAGCAACGGCGGGGGCTCCTACAATGAGCAGTTCTTC	CASNGGGSYNEQFF
NA	TRBD1	TRBJ2-7	TRBV9	TGTGCCAGCAGCCCCCGGACAGGGGGCTTAGGCGAGCAGTACTTC	CASSPRTGGLGEQYF
NA	TRBD2	TRBJ2-3	TRBV28	TGTGCCAGCAGTTTACTAGCGGGAGAGAGAGATACGCAGTATTTT	CASSLLAGERDTQYF
NA	NA	TRBJ1-5	TRBV19	TGTGCCAGTAGTATAGATCCTAATCAGCCCCAGCATTTT	CASSIDPNQPQHF
NA	TRBD1	TRBJ1-2	TRBV12-5	TGTGCTAGTGGTTTGGTACTAGGGGGCCTGGATGGCTACACCTTC	CASGLVLGGLDGYTF
NA	TRBD1	TRBJ1-1	TRBV6-1	TGTGCCAGCAGTGAAACAGGGGGAACCACTTTAGACACTGAAGCTTTCTTT	CASSETGGTTLDTEAFF
NA	NA	TRBJ1-1	TRBV10-3	TGTGCCATCAGTGAGCAGGGCCGGAACACTGAAGCTTTCTTT	CAISEQGRNTEAFF
NA	NA	TRBJ1-2	TRBV4-1	TGCGCCAGCAGCGACCGGAGGGTCAGCTATGGCTACACCTTC	CASSDRRVSYGYTF
NA	TRBD2	TRBJ2-1	TRBV9	TGTGCCAGCAGCGAGACTAGCGGGGGCCGGGATGAGCAGTTCTTC	CASSETSGGRDEQFF
NA	NA	TRBJ2-1	TRBV7-6	TGTGCCAGCAGCTTAGGGGCCAATGAGCAGTTCTTC	CASSLGANEQFF
NA	TRBD1	TRBJ1-6	TRBV6-1	TGTGCCAGCAGTCATGACAGGGGGCGGAATTCACCCCTCCACTTT	CASSHDRGRNSPLHF
NA	NA	TRBJ2-3	TRBV19	TGTGCCAGTAAAGAGACAGCAAGCACAGATACGCAGTATTTT	CASKETASTDTQYF
NA	TRBD2	TRBJ2-1	TRBV7-9	TGTGCCAGCAGCTCGACTAGCGGGAATTACAATGAGCAGTTCTTC	CASSSTSGNYNEQFF
NA	NA	TRBJ2-1	TRBV12-1	TGTGCCAGCAGCCCCTGGACTAGCGGGGGGGCACCTGAGCAGTTCTTC	CASSPWTSGGAPEQFF
NA	NA	TRBJ2-1	TRBV28	TGTGCCAGCAGTTTGAAGCGGGTCTACAATGAGCAGTTCTTC	CASSLKRVYNEQFF
NA	NA	TRBJ1-5	TRBV28	TGTGCCAGCAGTTTGAGTCAGGGATCGAGTCAGCCCCAGCATTTT	CASSLSQGSSQPQHF
NA	NA	TRBJ2-3	TRBV30	TGTGCCTGGAGTGTTGGGGGGTCAAGCACAGATACGCAGTATTTT	CAWSVGGSSTDTQYF
NA	NA	TRBJ1-1	TRBV5-1	TGCGCCAGTTCCACAGGAACCACTGAAGCTTTCTTT	CASSTGTTEAFF
NA	TRBD2	TRBJ2-7	TRBV19	TGTGCCAGTAGGGAACTAGCGGGCTCCTACGAGCAGTACTTC	CASRELAGSYEQYF
NA	NA	TRBJ1-2	TRBV28	TGTGCCAGCAGTTTTGGGCAAAGTAACTATGGCTACACCTTC	CASSFGQSNYGYTF
NA	NA	TRBJ1-1	TRBV6-6	TGTGCCAGCGGACTGGCGAACACTGAAGCTTTCTTT	CASGLANTEAFF
NA	NA	TRBJ2-7	TRBV28	TGTGCCAGCAGTTTATCCGACAGGACCTACGAGCAGTACTTC	CASSLSDRTYEQYF
NA	NA	TRBJ1-2	TRBV27	TGTGCCAGCAGGTCCGGGGGACGATCAATTAACTATGGCTACACCTTC	CASRSGGRSINYGYTF
NA	TRBD1	TRBJ1-1	TRBV29-1	TGCAGCGTTTCCCGACAGGGGAAGGACACTGAAGCTTTCTTT	CSVSRQGKDTEAFF
NA	TRBD1	TRBJ1-1	TRBV18	TGTGCCAGCTCGCAAGACAGGGGGTACTACACTGAAGCTTTCTTT	CASSQDRGYYTEAFF
NA	NA	TRBJ1-1	TRBV7-8	TGTGCCAGCATTATCAGGGCAGGGAGGTCGAACACTGAAGCTTTCTTT	CASIIRAGRSNTEAFF
NA	TRBD2	TRBJ2-1	TRBV10-3	TGTGCCATTATGACTAGCGGGAGAACGGGCAATGAGCAGTTCTTC	CAIMTSGRTGNEQFF
NA	TRBD2	TRBJ2-1	TRBV4-1	TGCGCCAGCAGCCAAGTTTTTCGGGGGGGGGCTAATTCTGAGCAGTTCTTC	CASSQVFRGGANSEQFF
NA	TRBD1	TRBJ2-3	TRBV29-1	TGCAGCGTTGAAGATAGGCGGGGTTCTAGACAGGGGTTTACGGGTACGCAGTATTTT	CSVEDRRGSRQGFTGTQYF
NA	TRBD1	TRBJ2-4	TRBV14	TGTGCCAGCAGCCAAGGAGGGACAGCTCGCAAAAACATTCAGTACTTC	CASSQGGTARKNIQYF
NA	NA	TRBJ2-3	TRBV6-1	TGTGCCAGCAACCCAGTCGCTAGCACAGATACGCAGTATTTT	CASNPVASTDTQYF
NA	TRBD2	TRBJ2-1	TRBV7-8	TGTGCCAGCAGCTTGGACCCCCGCGATCCACTAGCGGGAGCTTACAATGAGCAGTTCTTC	CASSLDPRDPLAGAYNEQFF
NA	TRBD1	TRBJ2-7	TRBV5-8	TGTGCCAGCAGCTCCCCGGGACAGGGGTTCCACGAGCAGTACTTC	CASSSPGQGFHEQYF
NA	NA	TRBJ2-3	TRBV10-1	TGCGCCAGCAGTGAGTCGCAGACAGATACGCAGTATTTT	CASSESQTDTQYF
NA	TRBD2	TRBJ2-5	TRBV10-1	TGCGCCAGCAGGGGTACTAGCGGAGACCAAGAGACCCAGTACTTC	CASRGTSGDQETQYF
NA	TRBD1	TRBJ2-3	TRBV7-3	TGTGCCAGCAGCGGGACAGAGATTAGCACAGATACGCAGTATTTT	CASSGTEISTDTQYF
NA	NA	TRBJ2-7	TRBV9	TGTGCCAGCAGCGTAGCAGGGGAATCCTACGAGCAGTACTTC	CASSVAGESYEQYF
NA	NA	TRBJ2-7	TRBV27	TGTGCCAGCAGAAAAATTATCAGCTCCTACGAGCAGTACTTC	CASRKIISSYEQYF
NA	TRBD2	TRBJ2-5	TRBV7-2	TGTGCCAGCAGCAAGAATCGGGGGGGCCGGGAGACCCAGTACTTC	CASSKNRGGRETQYF
NA	NA	TRBJ2-3	TRBV7-6	TGTGCCAGCAGCCCTGGCGGCGGCGGAGCTGATACGCAGTATTTT	CASSPGGGGADTQYF
NA	TRBD1	TRBJ1-2	TRBV9	TGTGCCAGCACCTTCTATCCGGAGGGACAGCCCTATGGCTACACCTTC	CASTFYPEGQPYGYTF
NA	NA	TRBJ2-7	TRBV19	TGTGCCAGTAGTCCAGACAGCCTTACTTCCTACGAGCAGTACTTC	CASSPDSLTSYEQYF
few	NA	TRBJ1-2	TRBV7-8	TGTGCCAGCAGCTTAGATTTGATGGGCTTTGGCTACACCTTC	CASSLDLMGFGYTF
NA	TRBD2	TRBJ2-5	TRBV2	TGTGCCGGAAAGAGGGCTAGCGGTACCCAAGAGACCCAGTACTTC	CAGKRASGTQETQYF
NA	NA	TRBJ1-5	TRBV27	TGTGCCAGCTCCCCGACAGGCAATCCCCCACAGCATTTT	CASSPTGNPPQHF